This T cell receptor beta chain was captured by sequencing in a study of blood T cell repertoires in COVID-19. Looking at the study overall: COVID-19 samples collected from the United States, Italy and Spain covered acute and convalescent phases. From T cells, B-cell-depleted T cells, or PBMCs came the material, which was cDNA or gDNA.

In the authors' workflow: Reference gene primer amplification yielded estimated nucleated cell counts. TCRdb's table, derived via immunoSEQ multiplex PCR, lists solely in-frame clones and lacks some. V and J calls and clone size come straight from that table; D and trimming were deduced from the DNA. The sample has roughly 240,000 clones; 84% are singletons. The germline CDR1 and CDR2 sequences are LGHNA and YSLEER. The CDR3 contains 15 residues. With 0 bases clipped from V and 6 bases from J, the junction kept 5 bases outside the gene matches. The sample consisted of peripheral blood. The clonotype comes from a man aged 35-49 years who had recovered from COVID-19. The J gene is TRBJ1-2, the V gene TRBV4-3, with 9 bases identical to TRBD1. Here the CDR3 DNA reads TGCGCCAGCAGCCAAGAGGACAGGGGAAAGGATGGCTACACCTTC. Its protein is CASSQEDRGKDGYTF.